What follows are 5 T cell receptor beta chains derived from one specimen sequenced in a study of CD8+ T cells in alopecia areata. It was cDNA, reverse transcribed from extracted RNA, that served as the sequencing template. Sequenced by immunoSEQ multiplex PCR; TCRdb stores in-frame clones only, minus some. The data show roughly 260,000 clones, none appearing only once, with about 1.1% held by the ten largest. It was with CD4, CD8alpha, NKG2D, NKG2ACE and other markers that pooled cutaneous lymph node cells were sorted. Sequences were obtained from CD4+ T cells sorted from a lymph node. These receptors originate from a C3H/HeJ mouse with alopecia areata. The strain's MHC haplotype is H2-k.

Remarks on this clone: Each gene name is a mouse one. The CDR3 extends 4 residues past the end of the read, so its final part is completed from the germline J gene. This rearrangement joins TRBV19 to TRBJ2-1; D not certain. The germline V and J ends were trimmed by 2 bases and 5 bases, with 8 bases remaining between them. Germline assignment: CDR1 FNHDT and CDR2 SITEND (reference sequence). CDR3 length: 13 amino acids. Here the CDR3 reads CASSIPVHAEQFF. CDR3 bases read: TGTGCCAGCAGTATTCCTGTTCATGCT.

A word on this clone: The gene symbols are mouse symbols. The read stops 4 residues short of the end of the CDR3; the missing end is completed from the germline J gene. This rearrangement joins TRBV13-3 to TRBJ2-3, with 7 bases aligning to TRBD1. Germline CDR1 and CDR2: NNHDY and SYVADS. The CDR3 is made up of 15 amino acids. The trim removed 5 bases at V and 3 bases at J, leaving 9 bases unmatched. Partial CDR3 DNA: TGTGCCAGCAGCCTCACAGGGGACGGGGCAGAA. Amino acids: CASSLTGDGAE. The full CDR3 reads CASSLTGDGAETLYF.

Points on this clone: Gene names and germline refer to mouse. The CDR3 is cut off 4 residues early in the read; its end comes from the germline J gene. The J gene is TRBJ2-7, the V gene TRBV1; D is perhaps TRBD2 (5 bases). CDR1 and CDR2 (germline): NSQYPW, LRSPGD (reference sequence). Trimming removed 0 bases at V and 0 bases at J, with 9 bases between. The CDR3 is 15 amino acids. CDR3 residues: CTCSADWVSSYEQYF. The CDR3 bases that were read are TGCACCTGCAGTGCAGACTGGGTGAGCTCCTAT. The full variable domain, rest sourced from reference TRBV1 and TRBJ2-7, is VTLLEQNPRWRLVPRGQAVNLRCILKNSQYPWMSWYQQDLQKQLQWLFTLRSPGDKEVKSLPGADYLATRVTDTELRLQVANMSQGRTLYCTCSADWVSSYEQYFGPGTRLTVL.

This clone was found many times. Each gene name is a mouse one. From the germline J gene comes the end of the CDR3, since the read stops 4 residues before it. Other nucleotide sequences in the sample specify the same CDR3. The V and J genes are TRBV19 and TRBJ2-3, with 8 nucleotides matching TRBD2. After removal of 0 bases from V and 0 bases from J, the junction contained 0 bases not matched to a gene. The CDR3 is made up of 15 amino acids. Germline assignment: CDR1 FNHDT and CDR2 SITEND (reference sequence). The CDR3 is CASSIGGGSAETLYF. The sequenced part of the CDR3 DNA is TGTGCCAGCAGTATAGGGGGGGGCAGTGCAGAA. Full variable domain (outside the CDR3, taken from reference TRBV19 and TRBJ2-3): GGIITQTPKFLIGQEGQKLTLKCQQNFNHDTMYWYRQDSGKGLRLIYYSITENDLQKGDLSEGYDASREKKSSFSLTVTSAQKNEMAVFLCASSIGGGSAETLYFGSGTRLTVL.

Comment on this clone: The gene symbols are mouse symbols. The read terminates 4 residues before the CDR3 end, so the remaining end is supplied by the germline J gene. This chain links TRBV1 with TRBJ2-7, with D perhaps TRBD1 (5 bases). The germline V gene has CDR1 NSQYPW and CDR2 LRSPGD (reference sequence). The V and J ends lost 3 bases and 0 bases respectively, with 12 bases between them. There are 15 residues in the CDR3. The chain's CDR3 is CTCSAQQVSSYEQYF. The CDR3 bases that were read are TGCACCTGCAGTGCCCAACAGGTTAGCTCCTAT. Variable domain in full (rest from reference TRBV1 and TRBJ2-7): VTLLEQNPRWRLVPRGQAVNLRCILKNSQYPWMSWYQQDLQKQLQWLFTLRSPGDKEVKSLPGADYLATRVTDTELRLQVANMSQGRTLYCTCSAQQVSSYEQYFGPGTRLTVL.